This T cell receptor beta chain was sequenced for a study of T cells after yellow fever vaccination. TCRdb reprocessed the 5' RACE reads with MiXCR, giving one entry per CDR3 protein. Of about 340,000 distinct CDR3 sequences in the sample, roughly 4.3% were seen once. V lost 0 bases to trimming and J lost 2 bases, with 11 bases between them. There are 16 residues in the CDR3. CDR1 is MNHEY and CDR2 is SVGAGI in the germline V gene. This rearrangement joins TRBV6-5 to TRBJ2-1; no reliable D call. Here the sequenced sample was PBMCs, taken 5 days after the yellow fever booster vaccination. The sequence was collected from a man between 18 and 35 years old who received the YFV17D yellow fever vaccine. CDR3 coding DNA: TGTGCCAGCAGTTACTCGAGTATCGTCGCCTACAATGAGCAGTTCTTC. Residues: CASSYSSIVAYNEQFF.